This T cell receptor beta chain was identified in a study of cytomegalovirus exposure and HLA in healthy donors. Trimming left V 6 bases short and J 3 bases short, with 15 bases between. Germline values: CDR1 ENHRY, CDR2 SYGVKD. CDR3 length: 14 residues. Use of 60 Vbeta and 13 Jbeta primers characterized the PCR. Sequenced by immunoSEQ multiplex PCR; TCRdb stores in-frame clones only, minus some. The sample has roughly 80,000 clones; 67% are singletons. Study-wide results and limits: In a later analysis, DRB1 alleles had the most associated TCRs; HLA-C alleles the fewest.

Regarding this clone: No antigen is known for it.

The sequencing input was PBMCs. V usage is TRBV10-3 and J usage is TRBJ2-7; possibly TRBD1 for D (6 bases). This clonotype was obtained from a woman in her 50s in good health and CMV-seropositive. The chain's CDR3 is CAISSRDNIYEQYV. CDR3 bases: TGTGCCATCAGCAGCCGGGACAATATCTACGAGCAGTACGTC.